The T cell receptor beta chain described here comes from a study of shared clonotypes between healthy human individuals. CDR1 is SNHLY and CDR2 is FYNNEI in the germline V gene. V was clipped by 6 bases and J by 1 base; unmatched bases: 6. There are 15 residues in the CDR3. TCRdb's table, derived via immunoSEQ multiplex PCR, lists solely in-frame clones and lacks some. This repertoire shows roughly 2,500,000 clones, approximately 94% found once; its top ten account for around 0.37%. This sequence joins TRBV2 and TRBJ2-3; 8 nucleotides line up with TRBD1. Sequenced: naive CD4+ T cells from PBMCs. Subset defined: CD45RA+ positively selected. The sequence came from a man younger than 35 in good health. Some clones in this sample may be carry-over from other donors' samples. The CDR3 protein is CASSARDRRTDTQYF. The CDR3 DNA sequence: TGTGCCAGCAGCGCCCGGGACAGGCGCACAGATACGCAGTATTTT.